This entry is about one TCR beta chain. Its binding antigen is unknown. Base-call qualities are not available, and no considerably larger clone is one nucleotide away. The data belong to a study of CD8 T cells in ankylosing spondylitis listed by TCRdb under 2017. Regarding the research as a whole: To find TCR variants linked to disease, the study profiled T cell receptor beta repertoires in ankylosing spondylitis patients and healthy donors. Samples of peripheral blood were taken, and for ankylosing spondylitis patients, synovial fluid was collected as well. The whole study cohort included 108 healthy donors and 25 ankylosing spondylitis patients.

Data came from an Illumina HiSeq 2500. TCR beta libraries were prepared by quantitative 5'-RACE with molecular barcodes. Processing in the source paper ran as follows. A new computational method based on a probabilistic model of VDJ rearrangement was used to identify disease-linked TCR variants. The public sequencing data were trimmed at Q25 with fastp and processed into clonotypes with MiXCR by TCRdb, which kept only in-frame beta chains. Each CDR3 protein appears once, grouped with its most common genes and DNA. None of the V and J calls come from the authors' own analysis; TCRdb made them. The sample table holds roughly 440,000 distinct CDR3 sequences, of which roughly a sixth were seen once. Over 0.9% of the sample goes to the ten largest clones. V and J are truncated by 6 bases and 0 bases respectively, leaving an intervening sequence of 14 bases. The germline V gene sets CDR1 to ENHRY and CDR2 to SYGVKD. The CDR3 goes from the cysteine to the phenylalanine over 15 residues. Just the 45-base CDR3 DNA is kept, in frame starting at base 1.

The investigation overall reported the following: A TCR beta motif made up of fewer than 10 highly homologous amino acid variants appeared to be characteristic of blood from ankylosing spondylitis patients. Some of the motif variants had been reported before in the synovial fluid and blood of reactive arthritis patients, a finding that suggests common disease-initiation mechanisms. According to the report, matched synovial fluid samples from ankylosing spondylitis patients were significantly enriched for the disease-linked clones. A CD8+ phenotype was shown by the disease-linked clones, which were found at relatively low frequencies in peripheral blood.

The sequenced material came from blood, either unsorted or a sorted T cell fraction (not recorded which). This clonotype was sampled from a male donor with ankylosing spondylitis. The chain couples TRBV10-3 to TRBJ1-2; the D gene is perhaps TRBD1, on 6 matching bases. The CDR3 corresponds to CAIREDRSTNYGYTF. The nucleotides read TGTGCCATCAGGGAAGACAGGAGCACTAACTATGGCTACACCTTC.